Listed below are T cell receptor beta chains from one sample, sequenced in a study of OX40 agonist ivuxolimab in advanced cancers. The protocol was immunoSEQ multiplex PCR, while the TCRdb copy is restricted to in-frame clones and leaves out a portion. Of 100,000 to 110,000 clones listed, more than 85% are singletons. Sequences were derived from CD4+ or CD8+ T cells sorted from blood, sampled in a trial of the OX40 agonist ivuxolimab. All receptors come from an adult with an advanced solid tumor such as melanoma, head and neck, liver or kidney cancer. Each CDR3 is given with its conserved first and last residue. The order of the fields is V gene, D gene, J gene, clone size, CDR3 protein, CDR3 DNA. D genes are given only for firm matches. Expanded clones are given a class, and other clones once, few, many or no size at all.

>TRBV6-6|.|TRBJ2-7|.
CASRYAGTSSRKEYF
TGTGCCAGCAGATATGCCGGGACTTCCTCAAGGAAGGAGTACTTC
>TRBV7-2|TRBD2|TRBJ2-7|.
CASSYGSGLAGGEQYF
TGTGCCAGCAGTTATGGGTCGGGACTAGCGGGAGGAGAGCAGTACTTC
>TRBV18|.|TRBJ1-1|once
CASSPDANTEAFF
TGTGCCAGCTCACCAGACGCGAACACTGAAGCTTTCTTT
>TRBV28|.|TRBJ1-4|.
CASSFAGPRRANEKLFF
TGTGCCAGCAGTTTTGCAGGGCCACGGAGGGCTAATGAAAAACTGTTTTTT
>TRBV7-9|.|TRBJ2-3|.
CASSRTRQEDTQYF
TGTGCCAGCAGCCGAACCCGACAGGAAGATACGCAGTATTTT
>TRBV18|.|TRBJ1-4|.
CASSPQGSQSNEKLFF
TGTGCCAGCTCACCTCAGGGGAGTCAATCCAATGAAAAACTGTTTTTT
>TRBV5-5|.|TRBJ1-1|.
CASSLLTVNTEAFF
TGTGCCAGCAGCTTATTGACAGTAAACACTGAAGCTTTCTTT
>TRBV19|TRBD2|TRBJ2-1|.
CASSMPGLAAGDEQFF
TGTGCCAGTAGTATGCCGGGACTAGCGGCAGGAGATGAGCAGTTCTTC
>TRBV28|TRBD1|TRBJ1-1|.
CASRSNRGEAFF
TGTGCCAGCAGATCAAACAGGGGAGAAGCTTTCTTT
>TRBV7-2|TRBD2|TRBJ2-7|.
CASSSWLAGGPGEQYF
TGTGCCAGCAGCTCTTGGCTAGCGGGAGGGCCGGGCGAGCAGTACTTC
>TRBV30|.|TRBJ2-3|.
CAWSAWGGRQYF
TGTGCCTGGAGTGCTTGGGGGGGGCGGCAGTATTTT
>TRBV5-6|.|TRBJ1-1|.
CASSGLGPEAFF
TGTGCCAGCAGCGGGCTAGGCCCTGAAGCTTTCTTT
>TRBV28|TRBD2|TRBJ2-1|.
CASGGTSGENYNEQFF
TGTGCCAGCGGGGGAACTAGCGGGGAAAATTACAATGAGCAGTTCTTC
>TRBV5-1|TRBD1|TRBJ2-7|.
CASSRRKTGVGDEQYF
TGCGCCAGCAGCCGAAGGAAAACAGGGGTTGGGGACGAGCAGTACTTC
>TRBV5-1|TRBD2|TRBJ2-5|.
CASSLEGLAGETHF
TGCGCCAGCAGCTTGGAGGGACTAGCGGGAGAAACCCACTTC
>TRBV19|.|TRBJ2-7|.
CASRRNDGGTYEQYF
TGTGCCAGTAGGAGAAATGACGGGGGCACCTACGAGCAGTACTTC
>TRBV7-2|.|TRBJ2-5|few
CASSYRETQYF
TGTGCCAGCAGCTATAGAGAGACCCAGTACTTC
>TRBV28|.|TRBJ1-5|.
CASSPQASLAQHF
TGTGCCAGCAGTCCCCAGGCCTCTCTAGCCCAGCATTTT
>TRBV7-2|.|TRBJ2-3|.
CASSYWLTDTQYF
TGTGCCAGCAGCTATTGGTTGACAGATACGCAGTATTTT
>TRBV7-8|TRBD2|TRBJ2-5|.
CASSLTSGWYF
TGTGCCAGCAGCCTCACTAGCGGGTGGTACTTC
>TRBV6-6|.|TRBJ1-1|.
CASSLTGNTEAFF
TGTGCCAGCAGTTTGACAGGGAACACTGAAGCTTTCTTT
>TRBV29-1|.|TRBJ1-1|.
CSVESPQTTEAFF
TGCAGCGTTGAAAGCCCACAGACCACTGAAGCTTTCTTT
>TRBV7-9|.|TRBJ2-7|.
CASSSPLEGWEQYF
TGTGCCAGCAGCTCCCCGTTGGAAGGGTGGGAGCAGTACTTC